This T cell receptor (beta chain) emerged from a study of cytomegalovirus exposure and HLA in healthy donors. Primers for the PCR totalled 60 Vbeta and 13 Jbeta. This table comes from immunoSEQ multiplex PCR, and its TCRdb copy is limited to in-frame clones, with some not included. Among 150,000 to 200,000 clones listed, 82% were seen once. The CDR3 runs 16 residues. V dropped 7 bases and J dropped 5 bases, with 23 bases sitting between them. The germline V gene has CDR1 WNHNN and CDR2 SYGVQD (reference sequence). Source material: PBMCs. This TCR was recovered from a middle-aged man in good health and CMV-seronegative. The chain couples TRBV10-1 to TRBJ2-5; the D gene is possibly TRBD2 (6 bases). The CDR3 sequence: CASNRPSGVEGETQYF. The CDR3 DNA sequence: TGCGCCAGCAACCGGCCGTCGGGAGTGGAGGGGGAGACCCAGTACTTC.